One sample yielded the 6 T cell receptor beta chains listed below, sequenced in a study of shared clonotypes between healthy human individuals. Naive-designated CD8 cells lacked CD45RO, were positively enriched for CCR7, and omitted terminally differentiated effector memory CD45RA+ cells. The protocol was immunoSEQ multiplex PCR, while the TCRdb copy is restricted to in-frame clones and leaves out a portion. The sample shows 600,000 or so clones, 90% to 95% of them seen only once. Specimen: naive CD8+ T cells sorted from blood. These TCRs come from a woman in her twenties or thirties in good health.

V and J are TRBV19 and TRBJ2-7, with TRBD1 matching over 7 bases. From germline, CDR1 is LNHDA and CDR2 SQIVND (reference sequence). With 3 bases clipped from V and 4 bases from J, the junction kept 6 bases outside the gene matches. This CDR3 contains 14 residues. CDR3 DNA sequence: TGTGCCAGTAGTATTGACAGGGCTGATTACGAGCAGTACTTC. Its translation: CASSIDRADYEQYF.

The rearrangement links TRBV7-9 to TRBJ2-5; TRBD2 agrees at 7 bases. CDR1 and CDR2 from the germline V gene are SEHNR and FQNEAQ (reference sequence). The ends lost 5 bases at V and 1 base at J; junction bases unmatched: 4. The CDR3 is made up of 14 amino acids. CDR3 DNA: TGTGCCAGCAGCCTGGGGACTACCCAAGAGACCCAGTACTTC. Its translation is CASSLGTTQETQYF.

The rearrangement links TRBV28 to TRBJ1-2; 10 bases match TRBD1. CDR3 length: 15 amino acids. J gave up 1 base and V 7 bases, and 6 bases lay outside the gene matches. Per germline, CDR1 MDHEN and CDR2 SYDVKM. The CDR3 protein is CASTWDRGFNYGYTF. The CDR3 bases are TGTGCCAGCACATGGGACAGGGGCTTTAACTATGGCTACACCTTC.

The V call is TRBV7-9, the J call TRBJ2-7, with 9 positions matching TRBD2. CDR3 size: 15 residues. V lost 5 bases and J lost 4; bases outside the gene matches: 9. Germline CDR1 and CDR2: SEHNR and FQNEAQ (reference sequence). The CDR3 loop reads CASSTQTSGPYEQYF. CDR3 nucleotide sequence: TGTGCCAGCAGCACCCAGACTAGCGGCCCGTACGAGCAGTACTTC.

The chain has TRBV19 and TRBJ2-1, with 9 nucleotides matching TRBD2. J gave up 8 bases and V 3 bases, and 8 bases lay outside the gene matches. CDR1 is LNHDA, CDR2 SQIVND, per germline (reference sequence). The CDR3 loop spans 15 amino acids. The DNA of the CDR3 is TGTGCCAGTAGTATTATGGCGGGAGGGGCCGATGAGCAGTTCTTC. This encodes CASSIMAGGADEQFF.

The sample holds one count of this clone. The chain couples TRBV6-1 to TRBJ2-1; no definite D call. Looked up from germline, CDR1 is MNHNS and CDR2 is SASEGT. Between the trimmed V and J ends, which lost 2 bases and 0 bases, there was a span of 11 bases. The CDR3 runs 16 residues. CDR3 in amino acids: CASSEIPGNSYNEQFF. The CDR3 DNA sequence: TGTGCCAGCAGTGAAATACCGGGTAACTCCTACAATGAGCAGTTCTTC.